The T cell receptor beta chain described here comes from a study of T cells after yellow fever vaccination. The study's findings and limits: A small proportion of clonotypes was detected in both the CD4 and CD8 compartments. Though it reached lower strength, the secondary response hit its peak faster, day 5 versus 15.

This clonotype showed up just a few times. The antigen remains undetermined. The CDR3 contains 12 residues. With V trimmed by 5 bases and J by 14 bases, 8 bases remained unmatched. 5'RACE template switching generated TCR cDNA, adding a universal primer site and UMIs. MiXCR was run by TCRdb on the 5' RACE reads, yielding one entry per CDR3 protein. The table lists over 130,000 distinct CDR3 sequences, more than 6% of them singletons, with roughly 0.73% in the top ten. The specimen was CD4+ T cells sorted from PBMCs, collected 5 days after the yellow fever booster vaccination. The clonotype was recovered from a man younger than 45 who received the YFV17D yellow fever vaccine. The J gene is TRBJ2-1, the V gene TRBV12-3 or TRBV12-4, with 8 bases identical to TRBD2. The CDR3 DNA is TGTGCCAGCAGTCCGGCCGGGACTAGGGAGTTCTTC. Protein: CASSPAGTREFF.